This paragraph covers one T cell receptor beta chain sequence. The entry originates in a study of shared clonotypes between healthy human individuals. In the naive CD8 group, cells lacked CD45RO and were positively selected for CCR7, so terminally differentiated effector memory CD45RA+ cells were left out. Germline V gene sequence: CDR1 SGHTA, CDR2 FQGNSA. The CDR3 totals 15 residues. Trimming pared 2 bases from V and 5 bases from J, leaving 15 bases between. Measured with immunoSEQ multiplex PCR; TCRdb has only the in-frame clones, and not every one. Here the sample spans about 800,000 clones, about 96% being singletons.

The origin of this receptor is a man aged 25 to 40 in good health. J is TRBJ1-1 and V is TRBV7-2; D is possibly TRBD1 (6 bases). Source material: naive CD8+ T cells sorted from blood. CDR3 in amino acids: CASSLFPDRSTEAFF. The CDR3 DNA reads TGTGCCAGCAGCTTATTCCCAGACAGGTCTACTGAAGCTTTCTTT.